This T cell receptor beta chain was sequenced in a study of T cell changes during pregnancy in multiple sclerosis. Produced via immunoSEQ multiplex PCR; TCRdb's table is partial and in-frame only. The sample records about 77,000 clones, 93% being singletons. There are 15 residues in the CDR3. The trim removed 0 bases at V and 2 bases at J, leaving 3 bases unmatched. The germline CDR1 and CDR2 sequences are MNHEY and SVGAGI. The chain recombines TRBV6-5 with TRBJ2-7; 8 bases match TRBD1. This TCR came from a female donor in good health, enrolled as a control in a pregnancy study. This material consisted of peripheral blood, taken after pregnancy. CDR3 nucleotides: TGTGCCAGCAGTTACTCGTCAGGGGGCCCCTACGAGCAGTACTTC. Its protein is CASSYSSGGPYEQYF.